These 31 T cell receptor beta chains originate from one sample sequenced in a study of monozygotic twins with cystic fibrosis. Assay used: immunoSEQ multiplex PCR; TCRdb lists only in-frame clones, some missing. The sample has just under 20,000 clones, 91% seen once. The source material was blood. These receptors were obtained from a girl aged 2-9 years with cystic fibrosis.

V and J are TRBV7-9 and TRBJ2-3; D assignment may be TRBD1 or TRBD2 (6 bases each). V lost 1 base, J lost 4 bases, and 18 bases lay in between. Germline V lookup: CDR1 SEHNR, CDR2 FQNEAQ (reference sequence). The CDR3 is 17 amino acids. In nucleotides, the CDR3 is TGTGCCAGCAGCTTAGGCTCTAAGGGGGACTTGGCAGATACGCAGTATTTT. Protein: CASSLGSKGDLADTQYF. The full variable domain, completed using reference TRBV7-9 and TRBJ2-3, is DTGVSQNPRHKITKRGQNVTFRCDPISEHNRLYWYRQTLGQGPEFLTYFQNEAQLEKSRLLSDRFSAERPKGSFSTLEIQRTEQGDSAMYLCASSLGSKGDLADTQYFGPGTRLTVL.

The V gene is TRBV12-5, the J gene TRBJ2-1, with 8 bases aligning to TRBD2. Germline CDR1 is LGHNT and CDR2 is FRNRAP. The length of the CDR3 is 18 residues. V shed 5 bases, J shed 4 bases, and the junction held 16 bases outside the gene matches. CDR3 sequence (DNA): TGTGCTAGTGGTGCGACCCATAACCGGGGGGGACTATACAATGAGCAGTTCTTC. Translated, it gives CASGATHNRGGLYNEQFF.

The chain combines TRBV27 with TRBJ2-7; D remains ambiguous. CDR3 length equals 14 residues. The V end was cut by 6 bases, the J end by 0 bases, with 12 bases between. Germline-derived CDR1 and CDR2 are MNHEY and SMNVEV (reference sequence). The CDR3 sequence is CASSQAGPSYEQYF. Here the CDR3 DNA reads TGTGCCAGCAGCCAAGCCGGCCCCTCCTACGAGCAGTACTTC.

CDR3 protein: CASSRGAGTEAFF. The DNA of the CDR3 is TGTGCCAGCAGTAGGGGGGCGGGTACTGAAGCTTTCTTT. The chain carries TRBV6-5 and TRBJ1-1; D is possibly TRBD1 (6 bases). The ends were cut back, 5 bases at V and 5 bases at J, with 12 bases in the middle. The length of the CDR3 is 13 residues. Germline CDR1 is MNHEY and CDR2 is SVGAGI.

The chain joins TRBV4-2 to TRBJ2-7; 14 bases map to TRBD2. CDR1 and CDR2 from the germline V gene are LGHNA and YNFKEQ. The CDR3 runs 18 residues. With V trimmed by 0 bases and J by 3 bases, 7 bases remained unmatched. The CDR3 here is CASSQEGTSGRSVYEQYF. CDR3 DNA: TGTGCCAGCAGCCAAGAAGGGACTAGCGGGAGAAGTGTCTACGAGCAGTACTTC.

The chain employs TRBV6-1 and TRBJ1-1; TRBD1 matches 7 bases. CDR1 is MNHNS and CDR2 is SASEGT in the germline V gene. CDR3 length equals 13 residues. V was clipped by 8 bases and J by 5 bases; unmatched bases: 8. CDR3 DNA: TGTGCCAGCTCGGGAACAGGGGTGACTGAAGCTTTCTTT. Its translation: CASSGTGVTEAFF.

The gene calls are TRBV29-1 and TRBJ1-1; D may be TRBD1 (5 bases). The germline V gene has CDR1 SQVTM and CDR2 ANQGSEA. Deletions cut 1 base from V and 1 base from J, with 13 bases between. There are 15 residues in the CDR3. The CDR3 spells CSVEVTDRRNTEAFF. The CDR3 DNA reads as TGCAGCGTTGAAGTGACAGACCGGAGGAACACTGAAGCTTTCTTT.

The J gene is TRBJ1-2, the V gene TRBV29-1; TRBD1 agrees at 8 bases. Per germline, CDR1 SQVTM and CDR2 ANQGSEA. CDR3 length: 13 residues. With V trimmed by 3 bases and J by 4 bases, 4 bases remained unmatched. As DNA, the CDR3 is TGCAGCGTTGACTTCACAGGGGGCTATGGCTACACCTTC. Protein sequence: CSVDFTGGYGYTF.

J is TRBJ2-2 and V is TRBV5-1; D gene uncertain. V lost 4 bases and J 4 bases, leaving 17 bases between the germline ends. Germline V gene data show CDR1 as SGHRS and CDR2 as YFSETQ. The CDR3 runs to 16 residues. The CDR3 nucleotides read TGCGCCAGCAGCGACGGGCCTCCCAGGTCCACCGGGGAGCTGTTTTTT. This gives the protein CASSDGPPRSTGELFF.

This clone appeared a single time. The V and J genes are TRBV28 and TRBJ2-7; D call uncertain. The CDR3 runs 16 residues. Trimming cost V 8 bases and J 4 bases, with 24 bases left between them. Germline values: CDR1 MDHEN, CDR2 SYDVKM. CDR3 region: CASETITGGLGYEQYF. CDR3 bases: TGTGCCAGCGAGACAATAACTGGCGGTTTAGGGTACGAGCAGTACTTC.

This clone came up a few times. The chain employs TRBV7-8 and TRBJ1-1; D is unresolved. Germline V gives CDR1 SGHVS, CDR2 FQNEAQ. Trimming stripped 4 bases from V and 8 bases from J, with 17 bases between. The CDR3 is 14 residues long. The CDR3 spells CASSSIGRGAEAFF. Here the CDR3 DNA reads TGTGCCAGCAGCTCCATCGGACGAGGAGCCGAAGCTTTCTTT.

The table lists this clone with a count of one. The genes are TRBV19 and TRBJ2-7; perhaps TRBD1 as D (6 bases). The CDR3 length is 14 residues. V was cut by 3 bases and J by 3 bases, with 12 bases left in between. In germline, CDR1 is LNHDA, CDR2 SQIVND (reference sequence). The CDR3 loop is CASSISRGNYEQYF. In nucleotides, the CDR3 is TGTGCCAGTAGTATTTCTAGGGGGAACTACGAGCAGTACTTC.

This chain joins TRBV30 and TRBJ2-5; D is perhaps TRBD1 (5 bases). The germline CDR1 and CDR2 sequences are GTSNPN and SVGIG (reference sequence). Trimming cost V 5 bases and J 5 bases, with 18 bases left between them. The CDR3 runs 14 residues. CDR3 in DNA: TGTGCCTGGGGGGAAGGGTCCAGGGCGGAGACCCAGTACTTC. Its protein is CAWGEGSRAETQYF.

The chain uses TRBV11-3 and TRBJ2-3; the D gene is possibly TRBD2 (5 bases). This CDR3 contains 15 residues. The ends were cut back, 1 base at V and 4 bases at J, with 12 bases in the middle. From germline, CDR1 is SGHNT and CDR2 YENEEA. CDR3 protein: CASSLGGVASDTQYF. The CDR3 nucleotides are TGTGCCAGCAGCTTAGGGGGAGTTGCGTCAGATACGCAGTATTTT.

In this sample, this clone turned up once. The chain uses TRBV5-6 and TRBJ1-1; D perhaps matches TRBD1 (5 bases). With 4 bases removed from V and 0 bases from J, the gap between germline ends came to 7 bases. Germline CDR1 is SGHDT and CDR2 is YYEEEE. The CDR3 covers 13 residues. The CDR3 is CASSRDLNTEAFF. CDR3 nucleotide sequence: TGTGCCAGCAGCCGGGACCTGAACACTGAAGCTTTCTTT.

The chain is built from TRBV7-9 and TRBJ1-1; 7 bases align to TRBD1. Germline V lookup: CDR1 SEHNR, CDR2 FQNEAQ (reference sequence). The CDR3 sequence is 17 residues long. J lost 0 bases, V lost 5 bases, and 12 bases had no gene match. CDR3: CASSRRGGLTLNTEAFF. DNA for the CDR3: TGTGCCAGCAGCCGCAGGGGGGGCTTAACCTTGAACACTGAAGCTTTCTTT.

In this sample, this clone turned up once. The chain carries TRBV7-2 and TRBJ2-1; D might be TRBD1 or TRBD2, each matching 5 bases. The CDR3 length is 17 residues. Between the trimmed V and J ends, which lost 3 bases and 0 bases, there was a span of 15 bases. Germline CDR1 and CDR2: SGHTA and FQGNSA. In DNA form, the CDR3 reads TGTGCCAGCAGCTTTGAACCGGGACCGCCCTCCTACAATGAGCAGTTCTTC. This codes for CASSFEPGPPSYNEQFF.

The genes are TRBV18 and TRBJ2-1, with 7 bases identical to TRBD2. J lost 6 bases, V lost 5 bases, and 7 bases had no gene match. The CDR3 runs to 14 residues. CDR1 is KGHSH and CDR2 is LQKENI in the germline V gene. The DNA of the CDR3 is TGTGCCAGCTCAACCGCTAGCGGATTCAATGAGCAGTTCTTC. Encoded protein: CASSTASGFNEQFF.

The chain couples TRBV5-1 to TRBJ2-5; D not certain. The CDR3 is made up of 13 amino acids. V lost 2 bases, J lost 0 bases, and 5 bases lay in between. CDR1 and CDR2 from the germline V gene are SGHRS and YFSETQ. The CDR3 nucleotides read TGCGCCAGCAGCTTTCCGGACCAAGAGACCCAGTACTTC. Translation: CASSFPDQETQYF.

The chain employs TRBV7-9 and TRBJ1-4, with 8 bases fitting TRBD1. V dropped 3 bases and J dropped 5; count of bases not matched to a gene: 8. From germline, CDR1 is SEHNR and CDR2 FQNEAQ (reference sequence). The CDR3 is 16 amino acids. The CDR3 protein is CASSLRVRTGNEKLFF. In DNA, the CDR3 is TGTGCCAGCAGCTTGCGGGTGAGGACAGGGAATGAAAAACTGTTTTTT.

The chain uses TRBV15 and TRBJ2-7; D perhaps matches TRBD1 (6 bases). Trimming removed 1 base from V and 0 bases from J, with 10 bases in between. The CDR3 loop spans 15 amino acids. Germline-derived CDR1 and CDR2 are LNHNV and YYDKDF (reference sequence). CDR3 bases: TGTGCCACCAGCAGAGCGACAGGAAGCTCCTACGAGCAGTACTTC. This gives the protein CATSRATGSSYEQYF.

The chain links TRBV4-3 to TRBJ2-1; unclear D gene. Trimming took 1 base from V and 9 from J, leaving 10 bases between them. The CDR3 has 13 amino acids. Germline values: CDR1 LGHNA, CDR2 YSLEER. DNA for the CDR3: TGCGCCAGCAGCCAAGGCGTATGGAGTGAGCAGTTCTTC. Protein product: CASSQGVWSEQFF.

The CDR3 DNA reads as TGTGCCAGCAGCTTACCGGGACTAGCGGGAGTAGAAGAGCAGTACTTC. It specifies CASSLPGLAGVEEQYF. This rearrangement joins TRBV7-2 to TRBJ2-7; 14 nucleotides match TRBD2. With 2 bases clipped from V and 7 bases from J, the junction kept 7 bases outside the gene matches. CDR3 length: 16 residues. Germline assignment: CDR1 SGHTA and CDR2 FQGNSA. The entire variable domain, with the rest obtained from reference TRBV7-2 and TRBJ2-7, is as follows: GAGVSQSPSNKVTEKGKDVELRCDPISGHTALYWYRQSLGQGLEFLIYFQGNSAPDKSGLPSDRFSAERTGGSVSTLTIQRTQQEDSAVYLCASSLPGLAGVEEQYFGPGTRLTVT.

The chain is built from TRBV29-1 and TRBJ1-1, with D hard to call. CDR1 and CDR2 (germline): SQVTM, ANQGSEA. Trimming removed 4 bases at V and 4 bases at J, with 13 bases between. The CDR3 runs to 13 residues. The CDR3: CSVATTEATEAFF. The CDR3 nucleotides read TGCAGCGTTGCTACTACTGAGGCCACTGAAGCTTTCTTT. Looking up the rest from reference TRBV29-1 and TRBJ1-1 gives the full variable domain: SAVISQKPSRDICQRGTSLTIQCQVDSQVTMMFWYRQQPGQSLTLIATANQGSEATYESGFVIDKFPISRPNLTFSTLTVSNMSPEDSSIYLCSVATTEATEAFFGQGTRLTVV.

This clone was detected a few times. The rearrangement joins TRBV19 to TRBJ1-2; D might be TRBD1 (5 bases). Per the germline V gene, CDR1 is LNHDA and CDR2 is SQIVND (reference sequence). The CDR3 loop spans 16 amino acids. The V gene lost 2 bases and the J gene lost 3 bases, with 16 bases spanning the gap. In DNA form, the CDR3 reads TGTGCCAGTAGTATAAGTTTCTGGGACCGATACTATGGCTACACCTTC. This translates into CASSISFWDRYYGYTF.

J is TRBJ2-7 and V is TRBV7-2; TRBD2 matches 10 bases. The CDR3 has 16 residues. The ends lost 2 bases at V and 2 bases at J; junction bases unmatched: 6. Germline-derived CDR1 and CDR2 are SGHTA and FQGNSA. CDR3 nucleotides: TGTGCCAGCAGCTTAACTAGCGGGGCCGGACCCTACGAGCAGTACTTC. Residues: CASSLTSGAGPYEQYF.

CDR3 protein: CAWTTHPFNYGYTF. The CDR3, as DNA: TGTGCCTGGACCACTCACCCGTTTAACTATGGCTACACCTTC. The chain carries TRBV30 and TRBJ1-2, with unresolved D. The CDR3 sequence is 14 residues long. The germline gives CDR1 GTSNPN, CDR2 SVGIG (reference sequence). The V end was cut by 4 bases, the J end by 1 base, with 13 bases between. Full variable domain (missing parts from reference TRBV30 and TRBJ1-2): SQTIHQWPATLVQPVGSPLSLECTVEGTSNPNLYWYRQAAGRGLQLLFYSVGIGQISSEVPQNLSASRPQDRQFILSSKKLLLSDSGFYLCAWTTHPFNYGYTFGSGTRLTVV.

This rearrangement joins TRBV11-2 to TRBJ2-2; TRBD1 matches at 8 bases. CDR1 SGHAT and CDR2 FQNNGV come from the germline V gene. The V segment lost 5 bases and the J segment 4 bases; nucleotides outside the gene matches: 9. The CDR3 totals 16 residues. The CDR3 region is CASSRDRGSSTGELFF. The CDR3 region has the DNA TGTGCCAGCAGCCGCGACAGGGGATCAAGCACCGGGGAGCTGTTTTTT.

The V call is TRBV29-1, the J call TRBJ2-3; D gene unclear. The CDR3 is 16 residues long. The germline V gene has CDR1 SQVTM and CDR2 ANQGSEA. The V gene lost 1 base and the J gene lost 5 bases, with 19 bases spanning the gap. In nucleotides, the CDR3 is TGCAGCGTTGAAGGAACAGAGCTACCGCGAGGAGATACGCAGTATTTT. As protein: CSVEGTELPRGDTQYF.

The chain links TRBV28 to TRBJ1-4; 7 bases are a match to TRBD1. V dropped 3 bases and J dropped 6; count of bases not matched to a gene: 10. Germline V gene lookup returns CDR1 MDHEN and CDR2 SYDVKM. CDR3 length: 16 residues. The CDR3 spells CASSLDRMRVDEKLFF. The CDR3 region has the DNA TGTGCCAGCAGTTTGGACAGGATGAGAGTTGATGAAAAACTGTTTTTT.

The chain recombines TRBV6-5 with TRBJ2-7; unclear D gene. This CDR3 spans 14 amino acids. CDR1 is MNHEY, CDR2 SVGAGI, per germline. The ends were cut back, 5 bases at V and 0 bases at J, with 11 bases in the middle. CDR3 sequence (DNA): TGTGCCAGCAGTCCGGGCCCTAGCTCCTACGAGCAGTACTTC. It specifies CASSPGPSSYEQYF.